The clone carrying this T cell receptor beta chain was counted at least ten times. The antigen remains undetermined. Per germline, CDR1 MNHEY and CDR2 SVGAGI. Trimming left V 0 bases short and J 0 bases short, with 8 bases between. This CDR3 comprises 15 residues. Through a sample-barcoded 5' primer and a J-beta primer mix, a second PCR was run for roughly 6 to 12 cycles. TCRdb used MiXCR to reprocess the 5' RACE reads, holding one entry per CDR3 protein. The table shows roughly 1.5 million distinct CDR3 sequences, with 35% to 45% occurring only once. This entry comes from a study of blood T cells in healthy people across ages. Overall study findings and caveats: Nothing was known about donor CMV status, and this possibly confounded expanded clonotype changes. The study found more naive CD4+ cells and higher diversity in long-lived than aged donors.

Researchers report isolating at least 7 million PBMCs per sample. The clonotype originates from a woman under 30 in good health. This chain links TRBV6-5 with TRBJ1-2; D unresolved. What was sequenced was blood. The CDR3 protein is CASSYSRASNYGYTF. CDR3 sequence (DNA): TGTGCCAGCAGTTACTCTCGGGCCTCTAACTATGGCTACACCTTC.